This paragraph covers one T cell receptor beta chain sequence. These data are taken from a study of T cell responses to AZD1222 COVID-19 vaccine. Assay used: immunoSEQ multiplex PCR; TCRdb lists only in-frame clones, some missing. The top ten clones hold roughly 7% of a sample with roughly 150,000 clones, 88% of them seen once. V lost 1 base and J lost 5, with 11 bases in between. Germline V lookup: CDR1 SGHTA, CDR2 FQGNSA. CDR3 length: 14 residues. This specimen consisted of peripheral blood, obtained after recovery from COVID-19. This sequence joins TRBV7-2 and TRBJ1-2; D is undetermined. The sequence was collected from an adult who had recovered from COVID-19. CDR3 nucleotide sequence: TGTGCCAGCAGCTTAGTTAGCCAGGAGTATGGCTACACCTTC. This translates into CASSLVSQEYGYTF.